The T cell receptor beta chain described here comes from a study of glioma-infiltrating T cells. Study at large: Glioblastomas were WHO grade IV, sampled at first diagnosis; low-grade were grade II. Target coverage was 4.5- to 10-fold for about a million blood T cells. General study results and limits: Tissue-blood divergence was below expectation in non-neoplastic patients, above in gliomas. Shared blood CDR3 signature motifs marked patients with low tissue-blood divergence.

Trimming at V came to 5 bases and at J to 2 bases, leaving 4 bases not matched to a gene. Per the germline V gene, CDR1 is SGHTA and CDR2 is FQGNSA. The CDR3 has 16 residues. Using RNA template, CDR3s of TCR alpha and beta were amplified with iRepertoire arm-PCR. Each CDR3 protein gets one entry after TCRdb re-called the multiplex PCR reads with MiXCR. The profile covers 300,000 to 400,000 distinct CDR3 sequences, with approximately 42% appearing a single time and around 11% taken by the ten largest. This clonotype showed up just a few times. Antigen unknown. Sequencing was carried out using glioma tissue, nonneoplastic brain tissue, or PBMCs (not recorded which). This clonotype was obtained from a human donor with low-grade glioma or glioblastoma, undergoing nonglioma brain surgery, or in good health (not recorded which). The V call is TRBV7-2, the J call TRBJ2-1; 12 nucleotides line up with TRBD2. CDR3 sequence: CASSAASGGAYNEQFF. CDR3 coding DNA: TGTGCCAGCAGCGCCGCTAGCGGGGGGGCCTACAATGAGCAGTTCTTC.